This T cell receptor (beta chain) emerged from a study of blood T cell repertoires in COVID-19. For the study at large: The United States, Italy and Spain were the sources of the acute and convalescent COVID-19 samples. In each case, the material was cDNA or gDNA derived from T cells, B-cell-depleted T cells, or PBMCs.

In the original processing: Estimation of nucleated cell counts was performed using reference gene primer amplification. The repertoire was sequenced with immunoSEQ multiplex PCR; TCRdb's copy has only in-frame clones and lacks some. The DNA gave D and trimming, while V, J and clone size come from that table. This sample has 200,000 to 300,000 clones; approximately 89% occur once, and the top ten carry around 1.5%. Germline V lookup: CDR1 SGHVS, CDR2 FQNEAQ. V was cut by 5 bases and J by 1 base, with 14 bases left in between. This CDR3 contains 15 residues. The chain links TRBV7-8 to TRBJ1-1; D remains unclear. The sample consisted of peripheral blood. This TCR came from an older woman who had recovered from COVID-19. CDR3 amino acids: CASSLLGGPNTEAFF. The CDR3 DNA is TGTGCCAGCAGCCTTCTGGGAGGCCCGAACACTGAAGCTTTCTTT.